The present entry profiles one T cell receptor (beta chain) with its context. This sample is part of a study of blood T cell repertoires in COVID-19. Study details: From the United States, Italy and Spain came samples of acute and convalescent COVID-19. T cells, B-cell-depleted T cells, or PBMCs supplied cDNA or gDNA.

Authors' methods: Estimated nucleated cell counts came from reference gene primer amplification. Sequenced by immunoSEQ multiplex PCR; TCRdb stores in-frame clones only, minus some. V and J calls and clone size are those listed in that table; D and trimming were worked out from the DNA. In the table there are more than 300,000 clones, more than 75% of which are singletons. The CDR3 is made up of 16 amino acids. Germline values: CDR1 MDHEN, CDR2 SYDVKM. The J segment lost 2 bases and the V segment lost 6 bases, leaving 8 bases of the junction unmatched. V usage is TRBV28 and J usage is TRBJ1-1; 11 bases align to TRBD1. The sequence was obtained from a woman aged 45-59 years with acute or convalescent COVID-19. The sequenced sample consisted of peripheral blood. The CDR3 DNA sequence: TGTGCCAGCAGCTCCCCCCGGACAGGGGGCAACACTGAAGCTTTCTTT. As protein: CASSSPRTGGNTEAFF. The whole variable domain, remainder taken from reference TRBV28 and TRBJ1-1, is DVKVTQSSRYLVKRTGEKVFLECVQDMDHENMFWYRQDPGLGLRLIYFSYDVKMKEKGDIPEGYSVSREKKERFSLILESASTNQTSMYLCASSSPRTGGNTEAFFGQGTRLTVV.